This TCR beta chain derives from a study of OX40 agonist ivuxolimab in advanced cancers. The study's findings and limits: In the expanded peripheral T cells, antigen specificity was never determined.

For this clone: Its specificity is unknown. The sample holds other DNA sequences that translate to the same CDR3.

The CDR3 contains 16 residues. Germline V gene sequence: CDR1 MNHEY, CDR2 SVGAGI. Trimming cost V 0 bases and J 2 bases, with 8 bases left between them. Blood draws occurred at baseline, cycle 4 day 1, and cycle 7 day 1. The assay was immunoSEQ multiplex PCR, and TCRdb's table has in-frame clones only and misses some. The sample yields some 19,000 clones, 65% to 90% seen once. This TCR derives from an adult with an advanced solid tumor such as melanoma, head and neck, liver or kidney cancer. The chain carries TRBV6-5 and TRBJ2-6; tentatively, D is TRBD2 (6 bases). The source was CD4+ or CD8+ T cells sorted from blood, collected in a trial of the OX40 agonist ivuxolimab. The CDR3 sequence: CASSYSGGAGANVLTF. As DNA, the CDR3 is TGTGCCAGCAGTTACTCCGGGGGTGCTGGGGCCAACGTCCTGACTTTC.